Given below is one T cell receptor beta chain in context. What it recognizes is unknown. Described time point: week 11, during vaccination. Alongside topical imiquimod, each dose of vaccine comprised 300 ug of mutant IDH1 20-mer peptide. New astrocytomas of WHO grade 3 or 4 that were IDH1-mutant and ATRX-lost were found in the donors. The table came from immunoSEQ multiplex PCR; TCRdb's copy has only in-frame clones and leaves some out. The sample includes some 120,000 clones, over 75% of them seen just once. These data originate in a study of a mutant IDH1 vaccine in newly diagnosed glioma. The wider study: Across weeks 1, 3, 5, 7, 11, 15, 19 and 23, patients received a vaccination each time, eight in all. The initiation of vaccination occurred 4-6 weeks after radiotherapy alone, or with temozolomide cycles. Patients' prior therapy spanned radiotherapy, temozolomide, or both; most underwent both.

Germline CDR1 reads MGHDK; CDR2 reads SYGVNS. The trim removed 4 bases at V and 4 bases at J, leaving 2 bases unmatched. The CDR3 spans 16 residues. The receptor's source is a man aged 40-49 years with glioma. Sample: PBMCs, taken from a glioma patient whose treatment included an IDH1 peptide vaccine. V gene TRBV25-1 combines with J gene TRBJ2-3, with 16 bases aligning to TRBD2. CDR3 DNA sequence: TGTGCCAGCAGTGTGGGACTAGCGGGGGGGGCAGATACGCAGTATTTT. Its protein product is CASSVGLAGGADTQYF.